This T cell receptor (beta chain) derives from a study of blood T cell repertoires in COVID-19. Background on the study: From the United States, Italy and Spain came samples of acute and convalescent COVID-19. The cDNA or gDNA used as material had been derived from T cells, B-cell-depleted T cells, or PBMCs.

Adults between about 18 and 89 years of age took part from about two dozen US areas. CDR3 length equals 12 residues. Germline loops: CDR1 SGDLS, CDR2 YYNGEE. Trimming took 4 bases from V and 6 from J, leaving 10 bases between them. Authors' processing steps: Counts of nucleated cells, estimated from reference gene primer amplification, were obtained. The table came from immunoSEQ multiplex PCR; TCRdb's copy has only in-frame clones and leaves some out. Clone size and V and J calls were adopted from that table, with D and trimming inferred from the DNA. Among some 290,000 clones listed, roughly 93% were seen once.

The sequence came from a woman aged 40 to 50 with acute COVID-19. V is TRBV9 and J is TRBJ1-1; TRBD1 might be the D (6 bases). The sequenced material came from PBMCs or T cells enriched from blood (not recorded which). This CDR3 is CASSTQGSEAFF. As DNA, the CDR3 is TGTGCCAGCAGCACACAGGGCTCTGAAGCTTTCTTT.